One sample yielded the 5 T cell receptor beta chains listed below, sequenced in a study of cytomegalovirus exposure and HLA in healthy donors. Primers: 60 Vbeta forward and 13 Jbeta reverse. Sequenced by immunoSEQ multiplex PCR; TCRdb stores in-frame clones only, minus some. The sample lists around 200,000 clones, around three quarters seen once, with under 0.85% in the top ten. Sequencing was performed on PBMCs. The receptors stem from a boy aged 5-17 years in good health and CMV-seronegative.

This clone was counted between two and nine times. CDR3 residues: CASSKGSGGMNTEAFF. DNA for the CDR3: TGTGCCAGCAGCAAAGGAAGCGGGGGAATGAACACTGAAGCTTTCTTT. The chain employs TRBV21-1 and TRBJ1-1. TRBV21-1 represents a pseudogene. The CDR3 consists of 16 residues.

The CDR3 DNA follows: TGTGCCAGCAGCCGGGTGGCGGGAGATGATAATGAGCAGTTCTTC. Amino acids: CASSRVAGDDNEQFF. The chain recombines TRBV6-5 with TRBJ2-1, with 7 nucleotides matching TRBD2. This CDR3 contains 15 residues. Germline V gives CDR1 MNHEY, CDR2 SVGAGI. V was pared by 6 bases and J by 7 bases, with 12 bases of the junction left unmatched.

This clone showed up just a few times. CDR3 bases: TGTGCCAGCAGTTTAGGGGGGACAGGGCCGGACACTGAAGCTTTCTTT. It encodes CASSLGGTGPDTEAFF. This chain links TRBV27 with TRBJ1-1; 9 nucleotides align to TRBD1. CDR3 length: 16 residues. Germline V gene data show CDR1 as MNHEY and CDR2 as SMNVEV (reference sequence). The J segment lost 3 bases and the V segment lost 2 bases, leaving 7 bases of the junction unmatched.

The chain is built from TRBV15 and TRBJ2-7; tentatively, D is TRBD2 (6 bases). This CDR3 is 16 amino acids long. Trimming pared 1 base from V and 0 bases from J, leaving 13 bases between. CDR1 and CDR2 (germline): LNHNV, YYDKDF (reference sequence). This CDR3 is CATSRVRGGYSYEQYF. CDR3 DNA sequence: TGTGCCACCAGCAGAGTTAGGGGAGGATACTCCTACGAGCAGTACTTC.

The genes are TRBV19 and TRBJ2-7; 9 nucleotides agree with TRBD2. Germline V CDR1 and CDR2: LNHDA, SQIVND (reference sequence). Trimming removed 5 bases from V and 6 bases from J; junction bases left unmatched: 5. The CDR3 has 13 amino acids. CDR3 loop: CASSSIAGAEQYF. The CDR3 DNA reads as TGTGCCAGTAGTTCCATAGCGGGAGCCGAGCAGTACTTC. The variable domain in full, with the rest retrieved from reference TRBV19 and TRBJ2-7, is DGGITQSPKYLFRKEGQNVTLSCEQNLNHDAMYWYRQDPGQGLRLIYYSQIVNDFQKGDIAEGYSVSREKKESFPLTVTSAQKNPTAFYLCASSSIAGAEQYFGPGTRLTVT.